The clone carrying this T cell receptor (beta chain) has ten or more counts. The target antigen is unknown. The sample is drawn from a study of T cells in Graves' hyperthyroidism and ophthalmopathy. Study findings and constraints: A model of 13 V-J pairs discriminated ophthalmopathy from stable hyperthyroidism.

Among the patients, aged 18 to 65, hyperthyroidism was newly diagnosed and had lasted under 2 months. TCR beta CDR3 region amplification was performed from RNA transcripts. The HTBI primer set served for first-round RT-PCR of the TCR CDR3. TCRdb used MiXCR to reprocess the multiplex PCR reads, holding one entry per CDR3 protein. The table shows roughly 750,000 distinct CDR3 sequences, with approximately 16% occurring only once. The V and J ends lost 2 bases and 4 bases respectively, with 17 bases between them. This CDR3 comprises 16 residues. The sequence came from a man between 18 and 29 years old with Graves' hyperthyroidism. Sequenced sample: blood. This sequence joins TRBV12-3 or TRBV12-4 and TRBJ1-2; D gene uncertain. The CDR3 loop reads CASSLYGGMAPYGYTF. The CDR3 DNA is TGTGCCAGCAGTTTATACGGCGGCATGGCTCCCTATGGCTACACCTTC.